These 27 T cell receptor beta chains were sequenced from one sample in a study of blood T cells in healthy people across ages. Primers used in a second PCR of roughly 6 to 11 cycles were a sample-barcoded 5' primer and a J-beta primer mix. Each CDR3 protein gets one entry after TCRdb re-called the 5' RACE reads with MiXCR. The sample shows roughly 1,800,000 distinct CDR3 sequences, about 50% of them seen only once. Sequencing was done on a sample of blood. These receptors came from a woman aged 40 to 55 in good health.

The chain carries TRBV7-2 and TRBJ1-2; 7 bases are shared with TRBD1. The junction had 6 bases not matched to a gene; V was cut back by 3 bases and J by 8 bases. The CDR3 has 13 amino acids. Per germline, CDR1 SGHTA and CDR2 FQGNSA. CDR3: CASSFYRGWGYTF. The CDR3 DNA sequence: TGTGCCAGCAGCTTCTACAGGGGTTGGGGCTACACCTTC.

J is TRBJ2-1 and V is TRBV10-3; 8 nucleotides line up with TRBD1. V lost 6 bases, J lost 5 bases, and 6 bases stayed unmatched. Germline V gives CDR1 ENHRY, CDR2 SYGVKD. This CDR3 has 14 residues. CDR3 in DNA: TGTGCCATCAGGCAGGGGACAGGAGACAATGAGCAGTTCTTC. Its protein product is CAIRQGTGDNEQFF.

V gene TRBV7-2 combines with J gene TRBJ1-3; D is ambiguous. The CDR3 length is 15 residues. Germline CDR1 is SGHTA and CDR2 is FQGNSA. Trimming left V 1 base short and J 2 bases short, with 9 bases between. CDR3 sequence: CASSLGGLTGNTIYF. The CDR3 DNA reads as TGTGCCAGCAGCTTAGGAGGGTTAACTGGAAACACCATATATTTT.

This chain uses TRBV9 with TRBJ1-6; D not resolved. The CDR3 has 13 residues. V lost 0 bases, J lost 11 bases, and 9 bases lay in between. Germline V gives CDR1 SGDLS, CDR2 YYNGEE. CDR3 bases: TGTGCCAGCAGCGTAGAGGGAGAGACACCCCTCCACTTT. Translation gives CASSVEGETPLHF.

This clonotype showed up just a few times. The rearrangement uses TRBV11-2 and TRBJ2-3; 13 bases agree with TRBD2. Germline CDR1 is SGHAT and CDR2 is FQNNGV. The CDR3 consists of 17 residues. V lost 6 bases to trimming and J lost 3 bases; unmatched junction nucleotides: 9. This chain's CDR3 is CASRSRLAGGLTDTQYF. As DNA, the CDR3 is TGTGCCAGCAGATCAAGACTAGCGGGGGGCTTAACAGATACGCAGTATTTT.

The rearrangement links TRBV5-1 to TRBJ1-4; no firm D call. V lost 4 bases to trimming and J lost 4 bases, with 14 bases between them. This CDR3 has 15 amino acids. From germline, CDR1 is SGHRS and CDR2 YFSETQ. The chain's CDR3 is CASSPDGQRNEKLFF. CDR3 nucleotide sequence: TGCGCCAGCAGCCCGGATGGGCAGCGTAATGAAAAACTGTTTTTT.

In its sample, this clonotype was seen a few times. The genes are TRBV28 and TRBJ2-7; D call uncertain. The germline gives CDR1 MDHEN, CDR2 SYDVKM. The CDR3 runs 14 residues. Deletions cut 4 bases from V and 4 bases from J, with 14 bases between. The CDR3 sequence is CASSSPISAYEQYF. Written as DNA, the CDR3 is TGTGCCAGCAGTTCCCCTATCTCAGCTTACGAGCAGTACTTC.

V is TRBV30 and J is TRBJ2-1, with D hard to call. The germline CDR1 and CDR2 sequences are GTSNPN and SVGIG (reference sequence). CDR3 length: 12 residues. V was trimmed by 3 bases and J by 6 bases, leaving 9 bases between them. The CDR3 loop is CAWRVRLNEQFF. The CDR3 bases are TGTGCCTGGAGGGTACGCCTCAATGAGCAGTTCTTC.

There are many counts of this clonotype. V gene TRBV27 combines with J gene TRBJ2-7; 8 nucleotides align to TRBD1. The CDR3 has 13 residues. J lost 7 bases, V lost 2 bases, and 4 bases had no gene match. The germline gives CDR1 MNHEY, CDR2 SMNVEV (reference sequence). CDR3 residues: CASSLGRGREQYF. The DNA of the CDR3 is TGTGCCAGCAGTTTAGGCAGGGGGCGGGAGCAGTACTTC.

J is TRBJ2-3 and V is TRBV7-2; the match to TRBD2 covers 14 bases. V lost 4 bases and J lost 5; bases outside the gene matches: 17. CDR1 and CDR2 from the germline V gene are SGHTA and FQGNSA. The CDR3 is 20 amino acids. The CDR3 DNA sequence: TGTGCCAGCAGCTCCGTGCCGACTAGCGGGGGGGCGGTCGGCGGAGATACGCAGTATTTT. As protein: CASSSVPTSGGAVGGDTQYF.

The chain employs TRBV28 and TRBJ2-7; D gene ambiguous. The length of the CDR3 is 15 residues. V gave up 7 bases and J gave up 1 base, with 17 bases separating them. The germline V gene encodes CDR1 MDHEN and CDR2 SYDVKM. CDR3 nucleotide sequence: TGTGCCAGCATTGACCCTCGCAGTTTATCCTACGAGCAGTACTTC. Encoded protein: CASIDPRSLSYEQYF.

This clonotype was observed a handful of times. J is TRBJ1-2 and V is TRBV7-2; 9 bases are a match to TRBD1. Germline trimming cut 8 bases from V and 2 bases from J; bases unmatched to any gene: 9. Per the germline V gene, CDR1 is SGHTA and CDR2 is FQGNSA. CDR3 length equals 15 residues. The DNA of the CDR3 is TGTGCCAGCGAAGTGCGGGACAGGGTAAACTATGGCTACACCTTC. Its translation is CASEVRDRVNYGYTF.

This clonotype has just a few counts. J is TRBJ1-2 and V is TRBV27; D is unresolved. V was clipped by 6 bases and J by 1 base, with 12 bases between them. CDR3 size: 14 residues. The V gene's germline CDR1 is MNHEY and CDR2 SMNVEV (reference sequence). This chain's CDR3 is CASSPNNLNYGYTF. The CDR3 DNA is TGTGCCAGCAGCCCAAACAACCTTAACTATGGCTACACCTTC.

The chain joins TRBV3-1 to TRBJ2-1; 9 bases line up with TRBD2. V was pared by 1 base and J by 5 bases, with 12 bases of the junction left unmatched. The CDR3 contains 18 residues. Germline V CDR1 and CDR2: LGHDT, YNNKEL (reference sequence). Here the CDR3 reads CASSQVPDSSGDNNEQFF. Here the CDR3 DNA reads TGTGCCAGCAGCCAAGTTCCGGATTCTAGCGGGGATAACAATGAGCAGTTCTTC.

This sequence joins TRBV6-5 and TRBJ1-6, with D possibly TRBD1 on 5 matching bases. V shed 1 base and J shed 3 bases, with 16 bases lying between them. Germline-derived CDR1 and CDR2 are MNHEY and SVGAGI. There are 18 residues in the CDR3. The CDR3 sequence: CASSYYWDRRYYNSPLHF. Here the CDR3 DNA reads TGTGCCAGCAGTTACTACTGGGACCGACGATACTATAATTCACCCCTCCACTTT.

A few counts support this clonotype. The CDR3, as DNA: TGCAGTGCTAGATGGGCTAGCGGGGGACCATGGGATGAGCAGTTCTTC. Residues: CSARWASGGPWDEQFF. This chain connects TRBV20-1 to TRBJ2-1; 10 bases line up with TRBD2. Germline-derived CDR1 and CDR2 are DFQATT and SNEGSKA (reference sequence). The V gene end was trimmed by 2 bases and the J gene end by 8 bases; junction bases not matched to a gene: 12. The CDR3 is 16 residues long.

This chain uses TRBV6-2 or TRBV6-3 with TRBJ1-2; D perhaps matches TRBD1 (6 bases). V lost 5 bases and J lost 3, with 13 bases in between. The CDR3 runs 14 residues. Germline assignment: CDR1 MNHEY and CDR2 SVGEGT. CDR3 DNA sequence: TGTGCCAGCAGTCCGGGACACCTACACTATGGCTACACCTTC. Translating gives CASSPGHLHYGYTF.

V and J are TRBV6-1 and TRBJ1-2, with D possibly matching TRBD1 (5 bases). In germline, CDR1 is MNHNS, CDR2 SASEGT. The length of the CDR3 is 15 residues. V lost 6 bases and J 3 bases, leaving 17 bases between the germline ends. In DNA form, the CDR3 reads TGTGCCAGCAGAACGGGACTCGCTGGGGACTATGGCTACACCTTC. This sequence encodes CASRTGLAGDYGYTF.

Only a few counts were recorded for this clonotype. This sequence joins TRBV6-2 or TRBV6-3 and TRBJ2-1; 9 bases are shared with TRBD1. The CDR3 covers 17 residues. The V segment lost 2 bases and the J segment 3 bases; nucleotides outside the gene matches: 8. Germline V gene sequence: CDR1 MNHEY, CDR2 SVGEGT. The CDR3 loop is CASSYQGDRAVYNEQFF. The CDR3 DNA follows: TGTGCCAGCAGTTACCAAGGGGACAGGGCGGTCTACAATGAGCAGTTCTTC.

V gene TRBV7-2 combines with J gene TRBJ1-5; no reliable D call. Trimming cost V 5 bases and J 5 bases, with 10 bases left between them. The CDR3 sequence is 13 residues long. Germline V lookup: CDR1 SGHTA, CDR2 FQGNSA. The CDR3 region is CASSPTSYQPQHF. The CDR3 region has the DNA TGTGCCAGCAGCCCTACCTCCTATCAGCCCCAGCATTTT.

Regarding this clonotype: A junction end diverges from the germline sequence, so it may reflect a read error. The genes are TRBV4-1 and TRBJ1-5; no definite D call. The germline V gene has CDR1 MGHRA and CDR2 YSYEKL. The CDR3 covers 15 residues. The CDR3 loop reads CASSHISGSNRPQHF. The CDR3, as DNA: TGCGCCAGCAGTCACATTTCGGGTAGCAATCGGCCCCAGCATTTT.

This clonotype was seen more than once but under ten times. The chain recombines TRBV7-9 with TRBJ2-4; D unclear. The J call may be in error: the DNA end matches TRBJ2-7 better. Germline CDR1 and CDR2: SEHNR and FQNEAQ (reference sequence). This CDR3 is 13 amino acids long. The CDR3 nucleotides read TGTGCCAGCAGCCCCTCCTTTGTCCGCGAGCAGTACTTC. Translation gives CASSPSFVREQYF.

As DNA, the CDR3 is TGCAGTGCTCCTAATCGACTAGCGGGGATGGGAGATACGCAGTATTTT. Encoded protein: CSAPNRLAGMGDTQYF. This chain joins TRBV20-1 and TRBJ2-3; 11 bases line up with TRBD2. V lost 5 bases to trimming and J lost 5 bases; unmatched junction nucleotides: 12. Per the germline V gene, CDR1 is DFQATT and CDR2 is SNEGSKA (reference sequence). This CDR3 spans 16 amino acids.

This clonotype has a count of ten or more. The chain employs TRBV27 and TRBJ2-5, with D maybe TRBD1 (6 bases). The germline V and J ends were trimmed by 0 bases and 2 bases, with 10 bases remaining between them. Germline V gene sequence: CDR1 MNHEY, CDR2 SMNVEV (reference sequence). This CDR3 is 15 amino acids long. Here the CDR3 DNA reads TGTGCCAGCAGTTTATCGCGGACAGTACAAGAGACCCAGTACTTC. It yields the protein CASSLSRTVQETQYF.

This clonotype was counted ten times or more. J is TRBJ2-7 and V is TRBV7-9; D is undetermined. The V gene's germline CDR1 is SEHNR and CDR2 FQNEAQ (reference sequence). V was pared by 0 bases and J by 4 bases, with 4 bases between. There are 12 residues in the CDR3. CDR3 coding DNA: TGTGCCAGCAGCTTAGCTATATACGAGCAGTACTTC. This translates into CASSLAIYEQYF.

As concerns this clonotype: A read error may account for a junction end that differs from germline. The chain is built from TRBV4-2 and TRBJ1-2; the D is unclear. The CDR3 covers 13 residues. CDR1 is LGHNA and CDR2 is YNFKEQ in the germline V gene. CDR3 region: CARSQVLQDGYTF. The CDR3 DNA follows: TGTGCCCGCAGCCAAGTCCTGCAGGATGGCTACACCTTC.

The CDR3 nucleotides are TGTGCCAGCGCCGGGACAGTCAGGTCTGAAGCTTTCTTT. It is translated as CASAGTVRSEAFF. V gene TRBV6-5 combines with J gene TRBJ1-1; TRBD1 agrees at 7 bases. V was clipped by 8 bases and J by 6 bases; unmatched bases: 9. Per germline, CDR1 MNHEY and CDR2 SVGAGI. This CDR3 has 13 amino acids.